At least ten counts were recorded for the clone carrying this T cell receptor (beta chain). At one end the junction does not follow the germline gene, possibly because of a read error. This sample was included in a study of T cells in Graves' hyperthyroidism and ophthalmopathy. The CDR3 consists of 14 residues. Looked up from germline, CDR1 is SGHRS and CDR2 is YFSETQ. There were TCR beta CDR3 regions amplified from RNA transcripts. HTBI primers drove first-round RT-PCR of the TCR CDR3. TCRdb re-called the multiplex PCR reads with MiXCR, one entry per CDR3 protein. The sample records under 700,000 distinct CDR3 sequences, about half being singletons.

V and J are TRBV5-1 and TRBJ2-5; weak D call: TRBD2 (6 bases). The origin of this receptor is a woman under 30 with Graves' hyperthyroidism. The sequenced material came from peripheral blood or thyroid tissue (not recorded which). CDR3 amino acids: CASSLGDSQETQYF. In nucleotides, the CDR3 is TGTGCCAGCAGCTTGGGGGACTCCCAAGAGACCCAGTACTTC.